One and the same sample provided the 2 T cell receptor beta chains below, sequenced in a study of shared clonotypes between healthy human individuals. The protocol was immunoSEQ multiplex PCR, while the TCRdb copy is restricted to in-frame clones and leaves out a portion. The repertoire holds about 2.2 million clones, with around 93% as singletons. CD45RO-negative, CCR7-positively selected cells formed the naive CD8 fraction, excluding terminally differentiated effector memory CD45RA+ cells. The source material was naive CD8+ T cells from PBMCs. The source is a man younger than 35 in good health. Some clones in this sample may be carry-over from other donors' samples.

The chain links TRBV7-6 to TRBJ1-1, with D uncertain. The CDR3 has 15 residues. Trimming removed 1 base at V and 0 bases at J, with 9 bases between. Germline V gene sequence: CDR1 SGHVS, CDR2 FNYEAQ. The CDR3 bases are TGTGCCAGCAGCTTAGACCGAACCCTGAACACTGAAGCTTTCTTT. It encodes CASSLDRTLNTEAFF.

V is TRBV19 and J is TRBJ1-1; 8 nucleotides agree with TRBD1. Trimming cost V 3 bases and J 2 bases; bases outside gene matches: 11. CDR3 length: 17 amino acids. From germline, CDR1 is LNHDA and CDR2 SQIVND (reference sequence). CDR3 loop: CASSIQDRAPLNTEAFF. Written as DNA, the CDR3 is TGTGCCAGTAGTATCCAGGACAGGGCCCCCTTAAACACTGAAGCTTTCTTT.